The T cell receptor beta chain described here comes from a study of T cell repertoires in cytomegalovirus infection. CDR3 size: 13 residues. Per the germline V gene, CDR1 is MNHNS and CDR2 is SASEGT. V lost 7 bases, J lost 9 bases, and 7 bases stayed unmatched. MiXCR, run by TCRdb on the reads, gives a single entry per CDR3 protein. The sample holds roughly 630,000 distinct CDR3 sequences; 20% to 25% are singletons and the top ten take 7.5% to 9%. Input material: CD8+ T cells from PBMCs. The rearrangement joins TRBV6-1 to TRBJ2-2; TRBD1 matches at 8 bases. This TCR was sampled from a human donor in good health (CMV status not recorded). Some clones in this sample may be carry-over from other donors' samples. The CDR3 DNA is TGTGCCAGCATCGCGAGGACAGGGAGGGAGCTGTTTTTT. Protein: CASIARTGRELFF.